These 18 T cell receptor beta chains were sequenced from one sample in a study of cytomegalovirus exposure and HLA in healthy donors. The table came from immunoSEQ multiplex PCR; TCRdb's copy has only in-frame clones and leaves some out. The table shows roughly 200,000 clones, with 86% occurring only once. Specimen: PBMCs. All receptors derive from a man younger than 40 in good health and CMV-seropositive.

V gene TRBV5-1 combines with J gene TRBJ2-7; no clear D gene. Germline V gene data show CDR1 as SGHRS and CDR2 as YFSETQ. The CDR3 length is 14 residues. V gave up 3 bases and J gave up 2 bases, with 12 bases separating them. CDR3 coding DNA: TGCGCCAGCAGCTCGGCAGGCGACCCCTACGAGCAGTACTTC. It codes for CASSSAGDPYEQYF.

CDR3: CASSPAPRGETQYF. CDR3 nucleotide sequence: TGTGCCAGCAGCCCCGCCCCGAGGGGGGAGACCCAGTACTTC. The chain links TRBV7-3 to TRBJ2-5; maybe TRBD1 (6 bases). V lost 5 bases and J 5 bases, leaving 15 bases between the germline ends. Germline V gives CDR1 SGHTA, CDR2 FQGTGA. The CDR3 runs 14 residues. The variable domain in full, with the rest retrieved from reference TRBV7-3 and TRBJ2-5, is GAGVSQTPSNKVTEKGKYVELRCDPISGHTALYWYRQSLGQGPEFLIYFQGTGAADDSGLPNDRFFAVRPEGSVSTLKIQRTERGDSAVYLCASSPAPRGETQYFGPGTRLLVL.

The chain carries TRBV28 and TRBJ1-1; no reliable D call. The length of the CDR3 is 13 residues. Trimming took 2 bases from V and 7 from J, leaving 11 bases between them. Germline lookup yields CDR1 MDHEN and CDR2 SYDVKM. The chain's CDR3 is CASSLQGPGEAFF. CDR3 sequence (DNA): TGTGCCAGCAGTTTACAAGGGCCGGGTGAAGCTTTCTTT.

V and J are TRBV5-1 and TRBJ2-7, with D possibly TRBD1 on 6 matching bases. The CDR3 consists of 15 residues. Looked up from germline, CDR1 is SGHRS and CDR2 is YFSETQ. The V gene lost 4 bases and the J gene lost 7 bases, with 21 bases spanning the gap. CDR3 amino acids: CASSTPDRPSGEQYF. The CDR3 nucleotides are TGCGCCAGCAGCACCCCCGACAGGCCTTCGGGGGAGCAGTACTTC.

This clone was seen only once. The chain employs TRBV4-1 and TRBJ2-7; TRBD2 is a possible D gene (6 bases). The CDR3 totals 15 residues. V was shortened by 4 bases and J by 0 bases, with 13 bases between the two germline ends. Looked up from germline, CDR1 is MGHRA and CDR2 is YSYEKL. CDR3 protein: CASSPRGGVSYEQYF. The CDR3 DNA reads TGCGCCAGCAGCCCCCGGGGCGGGGTCTCCTACGAGCAGTACTTC.

The genes are TRBV9 and TRBJ2-1; 12 bases line up with TRBD2. J lost 4 bases, V lost 0 bases, and 2 bases had no gene match. This CDR3 contains 16 residues. Germline V gene lookup returns CDR1 SGDLS and CDR2 YYNGEE. This CDR3 reads CASSVDGTSGYNEQFF. The CDR3 nucleotides read TGTGCCAGCAGCGTAGACGGGACTAGCGGGTACAATGAGCAGTTCTTC.

This chain uses TRBV7-8 with TRBJ1-5; D not certain. This CDR3 is built from 14 residues. Trimming cost V 2 bases and J 7 bases, with 12 bases left between them. From germline, CDR1 is SGHVS and CDR2 FQNEAQ. This CDR3 reads CASSLNPGPQPQHF. CDR3 bases: TGTGCCAGCAGCTTAAACCCTGGCCCCCAGCCCCAGCATTTT.

V and J are TRBV6-5 and TRBJ2-7, with D possibly called TRBD1 or TRBD2 (5 bases each). The CDR3 is made up of 15 amino acids. The germline gives CDR1 MNHEY, CDR2 SVGAGI. V was cut by 6 bases and J by 0 bases, with 15 bases left in between. For the CDR3, the DNA is TGTGCCAGCAGCACCGGGACCCTGGTCTCCTACGAGCAGTACTTC. Translated, it gives CASSTGTLVSYEQYF.

Here the CDR3 DNA reads TGTGCCAGCAGTGCACAGGGAGAAGCTTTCTTT. Translated, it gives CASSAQGEAFF. The rearrangement joins TRBV25-1 to TRBJ1-1; TRBD1 might be the D (6 bases). This CDR3 has 11 amino acids. Trimming removed 4 bases at V and 8 bases at J, with 8 bases between. Germline assignment: CDR1 MGHDK and CDR2 SYGVNS.

This clone has more than one count but fewer than ten. V is TRBV11-3 and J is TRBJ2-2, with no clear D. Per the germline V gene, CDR1 is SGHNT and CDR2 is YENEEA. The germline V and J ends were trimmed by 5 bases and 2 bases, with 3 bases remaining between them. This CDR3 spans 12 amino acids. CDR3 sequence reads: CASSPNTGELFF. In DNA form, the CDR3 reads TGTGCCAGCAGCCCTAACACCGGGGAGCTGTTTTTT.

This rearrangement joins TRBV5-1 to TRBJ2-7; D is uncertain. The CDR3 has 15 amino acids. Germline V gene sequence: CDR1 SGHRS, CDR2 YFSETQ. Between the trimmed V and J ends, which lost 0 bases and 0 bases, there was a span of 10 bases. CDR3 bases: TGCGCCAGCAGCTTGGAAGGACGGACCTCCTACGAGCAGTACTTC. Residues: CASSLEGRTSYEQYF.

The chain combines TRBV6-5 with TRBJ2-7; tentatively, D is TRBD1 or TRBD2 (5 bases each). From germline, CDR1 is MNHEY and CDR2 SVGAGI. The CDR3 is made up of 12 amino acids. V lost 10 bases, J lost 3 bases, and 13 bases lay in between. The CDR3 DNA is TGTGCCACGAGGGGTATTTTCTACGAGCAGTACTTC. It is translated as CATRGIFYEQYF.

The rearrangement joins TRBV7-6 to TRBJ1-2; TRBD1 matches 9 bases. Per the germline V gene, CDR1 is SGHVS and CDR2 is FNYEAQ. The V segment lost 5 bases and the J segment 8 bases; nucleotides outside the gene matches: 6. The CDR3 has 13 amino acids. CDR3 coding DNA: TGTGCCAGCAGCCTACAGGGGGCGGGAGGCTACACCTTC. Protein product: CASSLQGAGGYTF.

The rearrangement links TRBV25-1 to TRBJ2-2; 12 nucleotides line up with TRBD1. In germline, CDR1 is MGHDK, CDR2 SYGVNS. The ends lost 7 bases at V and 7 bases at J; junction bases unmatched: 4. This CDR3 region has 14 residues. CDR3 in amino acids: CASTGTGGVGELFF. CDR3 sequence (DNA): TGTGCCAGCACCGGGACAGGGGGCGTCGGGGAGCTGTTTTTT.

The chain is built from TRBV6-5 and TRBJ1-1; D remains ambiguous. Germline CDR1 is MNHEY and CDR2 is SVGAGI. The CDR3 runs to 13 residues. The V and J ends lost 2 bases and 2 bases respectively, with 6 bases between them. This chain's CDR3 is CASSYTDNTEAFF. DNA for the CDR3: TGTGCCAGCAGTTACACGGATAACACTGAAGCTTTCTTT.

The chain carries TRBV7-9 and TRBJ1-1; no definite D call. The CDR3 extends over 13 amino acids. V was shortened by 2 bases and J by 1 base, with 5 bases between the two germline ends. Germline lookup yields CDR1 SEHNR and CDR2 FQNEAQ (reference sequence). In nucleotides, the CDR3 is TGTGCCAGCAGCTTATCACGGAACACTGAAGCTTTCTTT. Its translation: CASSLSRNTEAFF.

The chain is built from TRBV2 and TRBJ1-5; D is unresolved. The CDR3 runs 14 residues. V lost 4 bases and J 10 bases, leaving 17 bases between the germline ends. Germline CDR1 SNHLY, CDR2 FYNNEI. The CDR3 coding sequence is TGTGCCAGCAGTGGGGGAACCCCATGGTCTCCCCAGCATTTT. It translates to CASSGGTPWSPQHF. The full variable domain, with the rest looked up from reference TRBV2 and TRBJ1-5, is EPEVTQTPSHQVTQMGQEVILRCVPISNHLYFYWYRQILGQKVEFLVSFYNNEISEKSEIFDDQFSVERPDGSNFTLKIRSTKLEDSAMYFCASSGGTPWSPQHFGDGTRLSIL.

The chain is built from TRBV7-3 and TRBJ2-2; TRBD1 is a possible D gene (6 bases). Trimming took off 0 bases at V and 3 bases at J, with 8 bases between the two ends. Germline assignment: CDR1 SGHTA and CDR2 FQGTGA. The CDR3 is made up of 15 amino acids. The CDR3 spells CASSLTGGDTGELFF. The CDR3 DNA reads as TGTGCCAGCAGCTTAACTGGGGGCGACACCGGGGAGCTGTTTTTT.